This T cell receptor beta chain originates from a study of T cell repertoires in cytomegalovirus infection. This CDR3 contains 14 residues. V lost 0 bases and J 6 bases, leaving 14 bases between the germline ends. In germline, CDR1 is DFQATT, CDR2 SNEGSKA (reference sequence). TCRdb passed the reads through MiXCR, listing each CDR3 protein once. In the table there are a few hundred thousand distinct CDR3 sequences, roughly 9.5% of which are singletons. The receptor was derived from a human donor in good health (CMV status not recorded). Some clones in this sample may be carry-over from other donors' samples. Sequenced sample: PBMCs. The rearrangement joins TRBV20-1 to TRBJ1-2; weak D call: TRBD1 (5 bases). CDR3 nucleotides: TGCAGTGCTAGAGATCTGGGAGGGGATCATGGCTACACCTTC. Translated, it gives CSARDLGGDHGYTF.